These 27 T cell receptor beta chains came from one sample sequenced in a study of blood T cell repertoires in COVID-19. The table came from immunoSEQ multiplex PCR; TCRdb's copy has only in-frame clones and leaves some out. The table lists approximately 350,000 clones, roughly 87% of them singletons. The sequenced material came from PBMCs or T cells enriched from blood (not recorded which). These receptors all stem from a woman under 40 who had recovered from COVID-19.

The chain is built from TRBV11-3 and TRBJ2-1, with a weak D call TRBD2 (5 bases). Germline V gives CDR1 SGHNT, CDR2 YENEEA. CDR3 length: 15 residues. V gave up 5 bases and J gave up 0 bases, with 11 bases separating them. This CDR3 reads CASSPRGSSYNEQFF. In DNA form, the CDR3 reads TGTGCCAGCAGCCCCCGAGGGAGCTCCTACAATGAGCAGTTCTTC.

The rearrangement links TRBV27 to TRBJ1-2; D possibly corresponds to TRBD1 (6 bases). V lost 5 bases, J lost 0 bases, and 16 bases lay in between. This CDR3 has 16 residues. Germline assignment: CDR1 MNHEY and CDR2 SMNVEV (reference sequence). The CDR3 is CASSPRTASANYGYTF. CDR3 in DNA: TGTGCCAGCAGTCCCAGGACAGCGTCAGCTAACTATGGCTACACCTTC.

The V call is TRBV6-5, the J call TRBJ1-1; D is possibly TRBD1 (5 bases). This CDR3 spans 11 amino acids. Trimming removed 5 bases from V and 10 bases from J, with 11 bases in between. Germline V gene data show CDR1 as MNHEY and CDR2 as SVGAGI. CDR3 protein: CASSRGKRAFF. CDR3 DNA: TGTGCCAGCAGTCGGGGGAAAAGAGCTTTCTTT.

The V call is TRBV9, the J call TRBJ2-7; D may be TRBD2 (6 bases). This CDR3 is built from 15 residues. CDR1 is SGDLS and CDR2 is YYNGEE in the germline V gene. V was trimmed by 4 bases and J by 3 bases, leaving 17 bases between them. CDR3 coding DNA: TGTGCCAGCAGCCCGGCCCCCTCGCGGGGCTACGAGCAGTACTTC. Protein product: CASSPAPSRGYEQYF.

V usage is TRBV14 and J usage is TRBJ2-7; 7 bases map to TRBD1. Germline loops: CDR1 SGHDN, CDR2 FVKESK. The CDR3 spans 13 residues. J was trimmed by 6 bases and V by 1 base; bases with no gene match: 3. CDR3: CASSQGTGIEQYF. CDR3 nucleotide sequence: TGTGCCAGCAGCCAAGGGACAGGTATCGAGCAGTACTTC.

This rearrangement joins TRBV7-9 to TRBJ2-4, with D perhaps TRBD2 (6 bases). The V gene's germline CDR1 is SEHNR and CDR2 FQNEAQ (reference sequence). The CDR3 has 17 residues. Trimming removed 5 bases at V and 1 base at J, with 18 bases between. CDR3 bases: TGTGCCAGCAGCGCCGGGACTTTCAGTCGGGCCAAAAACATTCAGTACTTC. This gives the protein CASSAGTFSRAKNIQYF.

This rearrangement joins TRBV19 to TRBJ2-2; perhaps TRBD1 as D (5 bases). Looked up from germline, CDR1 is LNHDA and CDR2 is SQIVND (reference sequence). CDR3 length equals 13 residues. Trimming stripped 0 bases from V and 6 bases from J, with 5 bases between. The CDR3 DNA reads TGTGCCAGTAGTATAGACAGGGCCGGGGAGCTGTTTTTT. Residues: CASSIDRAGELFF. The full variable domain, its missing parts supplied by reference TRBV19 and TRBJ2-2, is DGGITQSPKYLFRKEGQNVTLSCEQNLNHDAMYWYRQDPGQGLRLIYYSQIVNDFQKGDIAEGYSVSREKKESFPLTVTSAQKNPTAFYLCASSIDRAGELFFGEGSRLTVL.

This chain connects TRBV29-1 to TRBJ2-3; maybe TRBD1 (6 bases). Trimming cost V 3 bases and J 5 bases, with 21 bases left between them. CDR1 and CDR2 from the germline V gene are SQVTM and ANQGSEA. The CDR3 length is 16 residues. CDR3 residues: CSVDPRTEGRLDTQYF. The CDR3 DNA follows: TGCAGCGTTGATCCCCGGACAGAGGGTAGACTAGATACGCAGTATTTT.

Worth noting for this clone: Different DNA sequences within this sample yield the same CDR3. CDR3 sequence reads: CASSLASVSYNEQFF. As DNA, the CDR3 is TGTGCCAGCAGTTTGGCTAGCGTCTCCTACAATGAGCAGTTCTTC. The chain uses TRBV28 and TRBJ2-1; tentatively, D is TRBD2 (6 bases). The germline V gene has CDR1 MDHEN and CDR2 SYDVKM. Trimming took off 3 bases at V and 0 bases at J, with 9 bases between the two ends. This CDR3 has 15 amino acids.

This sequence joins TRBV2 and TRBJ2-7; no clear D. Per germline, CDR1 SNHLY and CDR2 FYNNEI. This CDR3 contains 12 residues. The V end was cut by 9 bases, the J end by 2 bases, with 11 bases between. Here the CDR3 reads CASRRITYEQYF. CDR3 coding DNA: TGTGCCAGTCGCAGGATAACCTACGAGCAGTACTTC.

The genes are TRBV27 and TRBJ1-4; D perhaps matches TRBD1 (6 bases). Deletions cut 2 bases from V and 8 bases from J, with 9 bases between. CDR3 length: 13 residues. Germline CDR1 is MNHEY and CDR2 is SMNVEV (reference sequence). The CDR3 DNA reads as TGTGCCAGCAGTTTAGACAGGAGGGAAAAACTGTTTTTT. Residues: CASSLDRREKLFF.

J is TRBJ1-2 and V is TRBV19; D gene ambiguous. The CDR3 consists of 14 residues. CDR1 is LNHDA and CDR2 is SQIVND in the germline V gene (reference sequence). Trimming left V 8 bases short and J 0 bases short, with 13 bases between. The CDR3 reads CASRNLDANYGYTF. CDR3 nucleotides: TGTGCCAGTCGCAATTTAGATGCTAACTATGGCTACACCTTC.

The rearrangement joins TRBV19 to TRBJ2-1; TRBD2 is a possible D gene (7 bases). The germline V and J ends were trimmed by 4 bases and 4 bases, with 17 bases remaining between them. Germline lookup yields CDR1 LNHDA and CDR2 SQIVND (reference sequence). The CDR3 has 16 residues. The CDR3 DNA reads TGTGCCAGTAGTAGAGGGGGGGCTGGTTTATACAATGAGCAGTTCTTC. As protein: CASSRGGAGLYNEQFF.

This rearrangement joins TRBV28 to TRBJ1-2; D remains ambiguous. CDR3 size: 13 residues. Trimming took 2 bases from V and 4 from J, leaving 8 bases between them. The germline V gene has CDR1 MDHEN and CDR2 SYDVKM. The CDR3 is CASSLRSGYGYTF. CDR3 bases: TGTGCCAGCAGTTTAAGGTCGGGCTATGGCTACACCTTC.

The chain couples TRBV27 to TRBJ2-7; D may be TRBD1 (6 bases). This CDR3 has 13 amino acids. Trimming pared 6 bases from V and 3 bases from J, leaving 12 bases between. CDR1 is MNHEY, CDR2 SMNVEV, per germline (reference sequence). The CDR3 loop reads CASSPGQLYEQYF. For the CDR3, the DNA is TGTGCCAGCAGCCCCGGACAGCTCTACGAGCAGTACTTC.

The CDR3 reads CASSLLAAYEQYF. CDR3 nucleotides: TGTGCCAGCAGCTTACTAGCGGCCTACGAGCAGTACTTC. The V and J genes are TRBV5-5 and TRBJ2-7; 8 bases fit TRBD2. The CDR3 contains 13 residues. With V trimmed by 2 bases and J by 2 bases, 0 bases remained unmatched. The germline gives CDR1 SGHKS, CDR2 YYEKEE (reference sequence).

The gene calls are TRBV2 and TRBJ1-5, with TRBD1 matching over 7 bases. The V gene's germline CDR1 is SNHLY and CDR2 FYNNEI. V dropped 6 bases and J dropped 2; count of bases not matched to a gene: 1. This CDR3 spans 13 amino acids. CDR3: CASRGTGNQPQHF. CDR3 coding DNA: TGTGCCAGCAGGGGGACAGGCAATCAGCCCCAGCATTTT.

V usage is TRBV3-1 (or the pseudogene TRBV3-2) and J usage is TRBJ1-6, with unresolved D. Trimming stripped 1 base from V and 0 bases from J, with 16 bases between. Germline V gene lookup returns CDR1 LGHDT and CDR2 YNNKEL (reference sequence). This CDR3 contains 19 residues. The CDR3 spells CASSQAGPGHSSYNSPLHF. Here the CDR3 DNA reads TGTGCCAGCAGCCAAGCCGGTCCAGGCCACAGCTCCTATAATTCACCCCTCCACTTT.

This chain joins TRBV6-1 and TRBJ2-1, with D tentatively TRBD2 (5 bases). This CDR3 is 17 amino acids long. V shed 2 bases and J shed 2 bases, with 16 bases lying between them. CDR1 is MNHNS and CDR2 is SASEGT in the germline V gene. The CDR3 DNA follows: TGTGCCAGCAGTGAAAGTATGGCCAGCGGAGCCTACAATGAGCAGTTCTTC. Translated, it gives CASSESMASGAYNEQFF.

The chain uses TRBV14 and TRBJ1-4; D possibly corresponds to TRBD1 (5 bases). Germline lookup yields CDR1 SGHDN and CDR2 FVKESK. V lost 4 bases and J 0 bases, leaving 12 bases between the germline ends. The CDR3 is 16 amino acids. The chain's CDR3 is CASSPQTDPTNEKLFF. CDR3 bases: TGTGCCAGCAGCCCTCAGACAGACCCAACTAATGAAAAACTGTTTTTT. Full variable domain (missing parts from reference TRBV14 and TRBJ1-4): EAGVTQFPSHSVIEKGQTVTLRCDPISGHDNLYWYRRVMGKEIKFLLHFVKESKQDESGMPNNRFLAERTGGTYSTLKVQPAELEDSGVYFCASSPQTDPTNEKLFFGSGTQLSVL.

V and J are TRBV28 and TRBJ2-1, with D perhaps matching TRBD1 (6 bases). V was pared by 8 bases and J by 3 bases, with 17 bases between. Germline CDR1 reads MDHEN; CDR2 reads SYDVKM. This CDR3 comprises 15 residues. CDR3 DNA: TGTGCCAGCCACCGTGGGGGCGGCCTCTACAATGAGCAGTTCTTC. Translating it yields CASHRGGGLYNEQFF.

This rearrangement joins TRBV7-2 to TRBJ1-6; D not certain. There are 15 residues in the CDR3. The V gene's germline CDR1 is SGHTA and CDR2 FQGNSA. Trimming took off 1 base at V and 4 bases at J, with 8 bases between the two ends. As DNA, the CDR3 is TGTGCCAGCAGCTTAGTACAGAGTTATAATTCACCCCTCCACTTT. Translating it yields CASSLVQSYNSPLHF.

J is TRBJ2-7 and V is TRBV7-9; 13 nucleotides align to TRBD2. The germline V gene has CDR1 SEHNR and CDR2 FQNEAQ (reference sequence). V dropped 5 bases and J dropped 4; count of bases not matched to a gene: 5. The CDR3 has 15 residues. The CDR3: CASSQLGLAGYEQYF. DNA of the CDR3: TGTGCCAGCAGCCAACTGGGACTAGCGGGATACGAGCAGTACTTC.

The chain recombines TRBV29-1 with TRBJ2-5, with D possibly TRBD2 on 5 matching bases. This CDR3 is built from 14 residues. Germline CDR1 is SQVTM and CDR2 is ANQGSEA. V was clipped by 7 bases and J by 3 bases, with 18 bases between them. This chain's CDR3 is CSATSGIPEETQYF. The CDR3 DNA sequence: TGCAGCGCCACCTCCGGGATTCCTGAAGAGACCCAGTACTTC. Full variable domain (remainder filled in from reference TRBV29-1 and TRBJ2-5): SAVISQKPSRDICQRGTSLTIQCQVDSQVTMMFWYRQQPGQSLTLIATANQGSEATYESGFVIDKFPISRPNLTFSTLTVSNMSPEDSSIYLCSATSGIPEETQYFGPGTRLLVL.

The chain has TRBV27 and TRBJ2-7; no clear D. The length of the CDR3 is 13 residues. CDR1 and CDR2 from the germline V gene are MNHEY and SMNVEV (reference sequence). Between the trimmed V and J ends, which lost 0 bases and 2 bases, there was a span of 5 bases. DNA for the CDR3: TGTGCCAGCAGTTTATCGGCAACCTACGAGCAGTACTTC. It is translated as CASSLSATYEQYF.

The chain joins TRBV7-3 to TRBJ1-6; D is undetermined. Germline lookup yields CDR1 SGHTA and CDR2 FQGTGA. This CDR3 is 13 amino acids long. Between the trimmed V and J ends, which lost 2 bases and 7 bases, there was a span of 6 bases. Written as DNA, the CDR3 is TGTGCCAGCAGCTTATTACAAAATTCACCCCTCCACTTT. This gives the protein CASSLLQNSPLHF.

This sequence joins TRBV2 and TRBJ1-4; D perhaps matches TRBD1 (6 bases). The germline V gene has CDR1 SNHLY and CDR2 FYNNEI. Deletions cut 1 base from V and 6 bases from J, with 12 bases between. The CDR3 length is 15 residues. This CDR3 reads CASSEVGTSYEKLFF. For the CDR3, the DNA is TGTGCCAGCAGTGAAGTTGGGACAAGCTATGAAAAACTGTTTTTT.